This record concerns one TCR beta chain sequence. No cognate antigen has been identified for it. No quality values exist for individual bases; no much larger clone is one base distant. TCRbeta CDR3 regions were amplified from genomic DNA by means of the immunoSEQ Assay, a bias-controlled multiplex PCR. The authors processed their data as follows. Nucleated cell counts per sample were estimated from amplification of reference gene primers within the assay. Sequence reads were collapsed and filtered to measure the absolute abundance of every unique TCRbeta CDR3 rearrangement. Productive Simpson clonality was computed per sample as the square root of Simpson's diversity index over productive rearrangements. Not all clones reach the TCRdb copy of this immuneACCESS table, which keeps in-frame sequences only. Checked studies attribute under half of the gap to unresolved V genes and leave the rest unexplained. V, J and clone size derive from that table, while D and trimming were established from the DNA sequence. Within this sample are roughly 280,000 clones, with approximately 80% of them counted one time only. The ten most abundant clones make up around 4% of the sample.

Each collaborating institution followed its own protocols to collect whole blood in K2EDTA tubes. Collaborator samples were shipped for TCRbeta analysis as frozen whole blood, isolated PBMCs, or DNA extracted from either sample type. These data belong to a study of blood T cell repertoires in COVID-19 (dated by TCRdb to 2018 to 2020). Regarding the study in general: The collaborator samples originated in the United States, Italy and Spain and spanned the acute and convalescent phases of COVID-19. The material from the prospective study consisted of cDNA or gDNA derived from T cells, B-cell-depleted T cells, or PBMCs. Subjects who had been exposed to COVID-19, were actively infected with it, or had recovered from it provided the deeply sampled blood TCRbeta repertoires that made up the dataset. The repertoires were made available in a free public database intended to serve as a resource for research on the immune response to SARS-CoV-2. Samples came from the ongoing ImmuneRACE study (first 160 participants) plus 1,254 subjects from 6 global collaborators. Nearly every sample came with metadata listing a de-identified subject ID, COVID-19 status, age in years and sex. Where HLA class I and class II types were available, the types were taken from metadata supplied by the sample provider, not from assay-based typing. General findings and caveats noted by the study authors: The quantity of clinical and demographic metadata differed by source and by participant and was supplied without curation.

The CDR3 starts with the cysteine, ends with the phenylalanine, and has 13 residues. Just the 39-base CDR3 DNA is kept, in frame starting at base 1. V and J are truncated by 4 bases and 2 bases respectively, leaving an intervening sequence of 8 bases. CDR1 and CDR2 are read off the germline V gene as SGHTA and FQGTGA. Sequencing input: peripheral blood. Rearrangement joined TRBV7-3 to TRBJ1-2, with the D gene call left open. This receptor was taken from a man between 60 and 70 years old with acute or convalescent COVID-19. The nucleotides are TGTGCCAGCAGCTCGTCCGGGAACTATGGCTACACCTTC. Translation gives CASSSSGNYGYTF. Here the CDR3 is joined to the reference TRBV7-3 and TRBJ1-2 genes, and the full variable domain is: GAGVSQTPSNKVTEKGKYVELRCDPISGHTALYWYRQSLGQGPEFLIYFQGTGAADDSGLPNDRFFAVRPEGSVSTLKIQRTERGDSAVYLCASSSSGNYGYTFGSGTRLTVV.